Following are 21 T cell receptor beta chains from one sample sequenced in a study of blood T cells in healthy people across ages. A J-beta primer mix and a sample-barcoded 5' primer were used in a second PCR of roughly 7 to 12 cycles. TCRdb reprocessed the 5' RACE reads via MiXCR and lists one record per CDR3 protein. The sample shows more than 1.4 million distinct CDR3 sequences, 42% of them seen only once. Sequencing was carried out using blood. The receptor source for this set is a woman younger than 35 in good health.

In DNA, the CDR3 is TGTGCCAGCAGGCGAGCGGGCCGAGATATGGGTGAAGCTTTCTTT. Its translation is CASRRAGRDMGEAFF. The chain combines TRBV12-3 or TRBV12-4 with TRBJ1-1; D is unclear. V gave up 6 bases and J gave up 7 bases, with 21 bases separating them. CDR3 length equals 15 residues.

This clonotype showed up just a few times. The chain recombines TRBV9 with TRBJ2-7, with 8 bases that match TRBD1. The J segment lost 2 bases and the V segment lost 3 bases, leaving 7 bases of the junction unmatched. CDR3 size: 15 residues. The germline V gene has CDR1 SGDLS and CDR2 YYNGEE. CDR3 amino acids: CASSEGGQVTYEQYF. In DNA, the CDR3 is TGTGCCAGCAGCGAGGGGGGACAGGTAACCTACGAGCAGTACTTC. The full variable domain, rest sourced from reference TRBV9 and TRBJ2-7, is DSGVTQTPKHLITATGQRVTLRCSPRSGDLSVYWYQQSLDQGLQFLIQYYNGEERAKGNILERFSAQQFPDLHSELNLSSLELGDSALYFCASSEGGQVTYEQYFGPGTRLTVT.

This clonotype was observed a few times. The rearrangement joins TRBV2 to TRBJ2-1; tentative D call: TRBD2 (6 bases). This CDR3 contains 14 residues. The germline V gene has CDR1 SNHLY and CDR2 FYNNEI. Trimming left V 6 bases short and J 7 bases short, with 16 bases between. The CDR3 DNA reads TGTGCCAGCAGGGGCGGGACTCCCGGGAATGAGCAGTTCTTC. Encoded protein: CASRGGTPGNEQFF.

On this clonotype itself: This may stem from a read error, because a much larger clone lies one nucleotide away. The chain employs TRBV20-1 and TRBJ2-1; 8 positions match TRBD2. The CDR3 consists of 15 residues. CDR1 is DFQATT and CDR2 is SNEGSKA in the germline V gene (reference sequence). V lost 0 bases, J lost 13 bases, and 14 bases stayed unmatched. The CDR3 here is CSARDGASGRETQFF. Written as DNA, the CDR3 is TGCAGTGCTAGAGATGGGGCTAGCGGGCGGGAGACCCAGTTCTTC.

The V call is TRBV12-3 or TRBV12-4, the J call TRBJ2-5; perhaps TRBD2 as D (5 bases). The CDR3 is 15 amino acids. Trimming pared 7 bases from V and 11 bases from J, leaving 26 bases between. The CDR3 reads CASTLSSGPPREQYF. The DNA for the CDR3 is TGTGCCAGCACTCTAAGTAGTGGCCCCCCTAGGGAGCAGTACTTC.

This chain uses TRBV20-1 with TRBJ2-3, with D perhaps TRBD2 (5 bases). Between the trimmed V and J ends, which lost 0 bases and 0 bases, there was a span of 22 bases. CDR1 DFQATT and CDR2 SNEGSKA come from the germline V gene (reference sequence). The CDR3 runs 19 residues. CDR3 residues: CSARDKFGGPAVSTDTQYF. The CDR3 DNA is TGCAGTGCTAGAGATAAGTTCGGCGGACCAGCGGTCAGCACAGATACGCAGTATTTT.

This clonotype was counted a few times. The chain employs TRBV27 and TRBJ2-3; weak D call: TRBD2 (7 bases). Trimming stripped 2 bases from V and 4 bases from J, with 22 bases between. The CDR3 has 18 amino acids. Germline V gene data show CDR1 as MNHEY and CDR2 as SMNVEV (reference sequence). CDR3 loop: CASSLEGEGREYPDTQYF. The DNA for the CDR3 is TGTGCCAGCAGTTTAGAGGGGGAGGGGCGGGAGTACCCAGATACGCAGTATTTT.

Comment on this clonotype: The junction shows a germline mismatch at one end, possibly a read error. The J gene is TRBJ1-6, the V gene TRBV28; no firm D call. The CDR3 runs 12 residues. The V gene's germline CDR1 is MDHEN and CDR2 SYDVKM. CDR3 amino acids: CASSFPNSPLYF. The CDR3 DNA reads TGTGCCAGCAGCTTTCCTAATTCACCCCTCTACTTT.

V and J are TRBV5-1 and TRBJ2-5, with a possible D match to TRBD1 (6 bases). The CDR3 is 15 amino acids. Trimming shortened V by 0 bases and J by 1 base, and 10 bases separated the two germline ends. In germline, CDR1 is SGHRS, CDR2 YFSETQ. CDR3 sequence: CASSLAGQTQETQYF. CDR3 DNA sequence: TGCGCCAGCAGCTTGGCAGGACAGACCCAAGAGACCCAGTACTTC.

The gene calls are TRBV5-1 and TRBJ1-2; the D is unclear. The CDR3 is made up of 14 amino acids. V lost 5 bases to trimming and J lost 3 bases, with 14 bases between them. The germline V gene has CDR1 SGHRS and CDR2 YFSETQ. The CDR3 nucleotides read TGCGCCAGCAGAACAGAAGCATTGGACTATGGCTACACCTTC. It translates to CASRTEALDYGYTF.

This clonotype was seen a few times. The rearrangement uses TRBV5-1 and TRBJ2-3, with TRBD2 matching over 8 bases. The CDR3 has 16 amino acids. The J segment lost 1 base and the V segment lost 4 bases, leaving 8 bases of the junction unmatched. Germline CDR1 is SGHRS and CDR2 is YFSETQ. Here the CDR3 reads CASSPSRGARTDTQYF. CDR3 nucleotide sequence: TGCGCCAGCAGCCCTTCGCGGGGGGCGCGCACAGATACGCAGTATTTT.

This clonotype turned up a few times. V gene TRBV2 combines with J gene TRBJ2-7, with D possibly matching TRBD2 (5 bases). The germline gives CDR1 SNHLY, CDR2 FYNNEI. V shed 3 bases and J shed 2 bases, with 8 bases lying between them. The length of the CDR3 is 13 residues. The CDR3 nucleotides are TGTGCCAGCAGTGAGGACTCGCCCTACGAGCAGTACTTC. Protein: CASSEDSPYEQYF.

This clonotype was seen more than once but under ten times. The genes are TRBV25-1 and TRBJ2-3; TRBD2 might be the D (6 bases). This CDR3 region has 15 residues. CDR1 and CDR2 from the germline V gene are MGHDK and SYGVNS. V dropped 1 base and J dropped 4 bases, with 12 bases sitting between them. The DNA for the CDR3 is TGTGCCAGCAGTGAATCTAGACTAGTCTCAGATACGCAGTATTTT. The encoded protein is CASSESRLVSDTQYF.

V and J are TRBV6-5 and TRBJ2-1, with 9 bases identical to TRBD2. The CDR3 consists of 16 residues. The V and J ends lost 0 bases and 8 bases, in that order; junction bases with no gene match: 8. Germline CDR1 is MNHEY and CDR2 is SVGAGI. The CDR3 reads CASSYSILAGIYEQFF. DNA of the CDR3: TGTGCCAGCAGTTACTCTATTCTAGCGGGAATTTATGAGCAGTTCTTC.

J is TRBJ1-2 and V is TRBV10-3, with unresolved D. V was shortened by 2 bases and J by 8 bases, with 12 bases between the two germline ends. This CDR3 contains 13 residues. Germline V gene lookup returns CDR1 ENHRY and CDR2 SYGVKD. CDR3 protein: CAISEELKRGYTF. The CDR3 coding sequence is TGTGCCATCAGTGAGGAACTGAAGAGGGGCTACACCTTC.

This chain joins TRBV29-1 and TRBJ1-4; TRBD1 is a possible D gene (6 bases). V was clipped by 4 bases and J by 8 bases, with 11 bases between them. Germline V lookup: CDR1 SQVTM, CDR2 ANQGSEA. This CDR3 spans 12 amino acids. CDR3 coding DNA: TGCAGCGTTGGGGAGGGGGGAGAAAAACTGTTTTTT. Encoded protein: CSVGEGGEKLFF.

The genes are TRBV30 and TRBJ2-1, with D unclear. Germline CDR1 GTSNPN, CDR2 SVGIG (reference sequence). Trimming pared 2 bases from V and 2 bases from J, leaving 13 bases between. The length of the CDR3 is 15 residues. CDR3 amino acids: CAWSLAPGPYNEQFF. The CDR3 nucleotides read TGTGCCTGGAGTTTGGCGCCAGGCCCCTACAATGAGCAGTTCTTC.

This clonotype showed up just a few times. DNA for the CDR3: TGTGCCACCGGCGCGGTGGGTGAGGAGCAGTTCTTC. Amino acid sequence: CATGAVGEEQFF. The chain joins TRBV15 to TRBJ2-1; D unresolved. V was shortened by 8 bases and J by 10 bases, with 15 bases between the two germline ends. Germline loops: CDR1 LNHNV, CDR2 YYDKDF (reference sequence). The CDR3 is 12 amino acids.

This clonotype was detected only a few times. The CDR3 coding sequence is TGTGCCAGCAGCCCCACGACAGTGGGGCTTGATGGCTACACCTTC. Amino acids: CASSPTTVGLDGYTF. The chain couples TRBV7-9 to TRBJ1-2, with D perhaps TRBD1 (5 bases). The CDR3 extends over 15 amino acids. V was trimmed by 5 bases and J by 6 bases, leaving 19 bases between them. From germline, CDR1 is SEHNR and CDR2 FQNEAQ (reference sequence).

The J gene is TRBJ2-1, the V gene TRBV6-5; a weak D match, TRBD2 (5 bases). Deletions cut 6 bases from V and 6 bases from J, with 18 bases between. The CDR3 has 15 amino acids. Per the germline V gene, CDR1 is MNHEY and CDR2 is SVGAGI. The CDR3 DNA is TGTGCCAGCAGGCCCGACTATACCTCTCTCAATGAGCAGTTCTTC. Translation: CASRPDYTSLNEQFF.

The chain joins TRBV7-2 to TRBJ1-5, with unresolved D. The CDR3 is 16 residues long. The V end lost 2 bases, the J end lost 3 bases, and 14 bases lay between the germline ends. The germline CDR1 and CDR2 sequences are SGHTA and FQGNSA. The CDR3 loop is CASSLWTGRINQPQHF. CDR3 bases: TGTGCCAGCAGCTTATGGACCGGACGGATCAATCAGCCCCAGCATTTT.